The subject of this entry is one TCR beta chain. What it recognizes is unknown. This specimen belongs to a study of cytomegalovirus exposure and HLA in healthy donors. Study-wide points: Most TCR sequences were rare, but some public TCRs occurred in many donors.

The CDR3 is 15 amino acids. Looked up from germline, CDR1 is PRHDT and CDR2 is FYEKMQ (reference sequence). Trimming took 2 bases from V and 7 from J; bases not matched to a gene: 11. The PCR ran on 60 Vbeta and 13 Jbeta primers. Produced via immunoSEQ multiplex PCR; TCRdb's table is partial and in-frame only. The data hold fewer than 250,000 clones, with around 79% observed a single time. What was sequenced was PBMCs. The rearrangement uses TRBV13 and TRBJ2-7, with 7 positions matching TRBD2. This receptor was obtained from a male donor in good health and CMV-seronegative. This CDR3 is CASSLSLAWSGEQYF. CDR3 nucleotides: TGTGCCAGCAGCTTATCACTAGCGTGGTCGGGTGAGCAGTACTTC.